This TCR beta chain was identified during a study of blood T cell repertoires in COVID-19. Turning to the study itself: Whether acute or convalescent, the COVID-19 samples came from the United States, Italy and Spain. Nucleic acid was either cDNA or gDNA, and it came from T cells, B-cell-depleted T cells, or PBMCs.

Authors' analysis steps: Estimated nucleated cell counts came from reference gene primer amplification. The protocol was immunoSEQ multiplex PCR, while the TCRdb copy is restricted to in-frame clones and leaves out a portion. V, J and clone size were drawn from that table, and D and trimming were deduced from the DNA. The repertoire has 150,000 to 200,000 clones, more than 60% of them found once; the top ten carry less than 15%. What was sequenced was peripheral blood. The receptor was derived from a man aged 45-60 years who had recovered from COVID-19.

The CDR3 reads CASSFLGLTGGNSPLHF. DNA for the CDR3: TGTGCCAGCAGTTTTCTTGGCCTGACAGGTGGGAATTCACCCCTCCACTTT. This sequence joins TRBV28 and TRBJ1-6; D perhaps matches TRBD1 (6 bases). Per germline, CDR1 MDHEN and CDR2 SYDVKM. This CDR3 is built from 17 residues. Trimming removed 3 bases at V and 7 bases at J, with 19 bases between.